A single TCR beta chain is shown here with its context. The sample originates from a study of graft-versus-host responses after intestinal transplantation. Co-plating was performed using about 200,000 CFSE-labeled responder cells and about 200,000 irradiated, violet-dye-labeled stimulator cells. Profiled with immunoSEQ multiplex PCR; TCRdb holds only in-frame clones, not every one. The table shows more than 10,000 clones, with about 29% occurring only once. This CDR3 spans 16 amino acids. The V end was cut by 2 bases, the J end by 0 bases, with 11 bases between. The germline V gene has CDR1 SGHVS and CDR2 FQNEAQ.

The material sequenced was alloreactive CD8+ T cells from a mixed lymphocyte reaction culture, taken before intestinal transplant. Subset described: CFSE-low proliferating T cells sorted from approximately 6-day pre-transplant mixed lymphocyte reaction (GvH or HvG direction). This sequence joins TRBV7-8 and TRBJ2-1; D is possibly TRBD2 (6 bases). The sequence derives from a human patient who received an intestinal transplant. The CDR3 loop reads CASSLRGIHSYNEQFF. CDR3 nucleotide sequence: TGTGCCAGCAGCTTACGGGGGATCCACTCCTACAATGAGCAGTTCTTC.